Each of the 20 T cell receptor beta chains below was sequenced from the same sample in a study of T cell responses to AZD1222 COVID-19 vaccine (dated by TCRdb to the early 2020s). The time point label on this specimen signifies: baseline before first vaccination. The protocol used for the library was the immunoSEQ multiplex PCR assay. Sourced from immuneACCESS, this table was stored by TCRdb with only in-frame sequences that have V and J called. A share of the clones is absent; for the studies checked, an unresolved V gene accounts for under half, and the remainder has no known explanation. The sample includes roughly 160,000 clones, with more than 70% observed a single time. The top ten clones comprise 5.5% of the sample. The sequencing used peripheral blood, collected on day 0 of AZD1222 vaccination. The receptors here all came from an adult in good health.

Points on this clone: The same CDR3 arises from other DNA sequences in this sample as well. This chain uses TRBV28 with TRBJ1-2; D uncertain. V dropped 3 bases and J dropped 2 bases, with 7 bases sitting between them. Germline V gene lookup returns CDR1 MDHEN and CDR2 SYDVKM. The CDR3 is made up of 13 amino acids. This CDR3 reads CASSFHRNYGYTF. As DNA, the CDR3 is TGTGCCAGCAGTTTCCACAGAAACTATGGCTACACCTTC.

CDR3 protein: CAINNTPRRDRGLEETQYF. The CDR3 DNA reads as TGTGCCATCAACAACACTCCCCGCCGGGACAGGGGGCTGGAAGAGACCCAGTACTTC. This sequence joins TRBV10-3 and TRBJ2-5, with 12 bases lining up with TRBD1. V was pared by 7 bases and J by 3 bases, with 18 bases of the junction left unmatched. The germline V gene has CDR1 ENHRY and CDR2 SYGVKD. The CDR3 contains 19 residues.

This clone was seen only a few times. The chain joins TRBV6-2 or TRBV6-3 to TRBJ1-5, with D possibly matching TRBD1 (6 bases). Germline V gene sequence: CDR1 MNHEY, CDR2 SVGEGT. V lost 2 bases and J 8 bases, leaving 13 bases between the germline ends. There are 14 residues in the CDR3. CDR3 coding DNA: TGTGCCAGCAGTTACCCCACAGGGACGGAGCCCCAGCATTTT. Protein sequence: CASSYPTGTEPQHF.

Regarding this clone: Other DNA sequences in the same sample also yield this CDR3. The chain recombines TRBV5-1 with TRBJ1-4, with D unresolved. Per the germline V gene, CDR1 is SGHRS and CDR2 is YFSETQ. Trimming left V 3 bases short and J 0 bases short, with 6 bases between. This CDR3 region has 14 residues. Here the CDR3 DNA reads TGCGCCAGCAGCTCCGACTCAACTAATGAAAAACTGTTTTTT. Translating it yields CASSSDSTNEKLFF.

The V gene is TRBV7-9, the J gene TRBJ2-5; D possibly matches TRBD1 or TRBD2 (6 bases each). Trimming took 5 bases from V and 4 from J, leaving 11 bases between them. The CDR3 loop spans 13 amino acids. CDR1 and CDR2 from the germline V gene are SEHNR and FQNEAQ (reference sequence). This CDR3 is CASSPQGGETQYF. In DNA, the CDR3 is TGTGCCAGCAGCCCACAGGGAGGAGAGACCCAGTACTTC.

The chain has TRBV7-3 and TRBJ1-3; no firm D call. The V gene lost 2 bases and the J gene lost 0 bases, with 11 bases spanning the gap. Germline V gives CDR1 SGHTA, CDR2 FQGTGA. The CDR3 covers 16 residues. CDR3 bases: TGTGCCAGCAGCTTAGGGCCATGGAGCTCTGGAAACACCATATATTTT. Amino acid sequence: CASSLGPWSSGNTIYF.

The chain joins TRBV28 to TRBJ2-5, with 7 bases fitting TRBD1. CDR1 and CDR2 (germline): MDHEN, SYDVKM. The CDR3 contains 14 residues. J was trimmed by 4 bases and V by 2 bases; bases with no gene match: 4. The chain's CDR3 is CASSLDRVRETQYF. CDR3 coding DNA: TGTGCCAGCAGTTTAGACAGGGTGAGAGAGACCCAGTACTTC.

The V gene is TRBV20-1, the J gene TRBJ1-2, with D unresolved. In germline, CDR1 is DFQATT, CDR2 SNEGSKA (reference sequence). V was shortened by 1 base and J by 6 bases, with 6 bases between the two germline ends. The CDR3 runs 11 residues. The CDR3 reads CSARGAHGYTF. The CDR3 DNA follows: TGCAGTGCTAGAGGCGCACATGGCTACACCTTC.

This clone was seen just once. The V and J genes are TRBV6-5 and TRBJ1-2; 9 bases map to TRBD1. This CDR3 spans 14 amino acids. Trimming removed 6 bases from V and 7 bases from J; junction bases left unmatched: 9. The germline V gene encodes CDR1 MNHEY and CDR2 SVGAGI. Here the CDR3 DNA reads TGTGCCAGCAGACAACCCGGGACAGGGACTGGCTACACCTTC. The encoded protein is CASRQPGTGTGYTF.

The chain carries TRBV7-2 and TRBJ1-5; maybe TRBD1 (5 bases). CDR1 and CDR2 (germline): SGHTA, FQGNSA. V shed 1 base and J shed 6 bases, with 7 bases lying between them. The CDR3 loop spans 13 amino acids. The CDR3 DNA follows: TGTGCCAGCAGCTTAGACAGGATTCAGCCCCAGCATTTT. Translating gives CASSLDRIQPQHF. The complete variable domain, with remaining parts taken from reference TRBV7-2 and TRBJ1-5, reads GAGVSQSPSNKVTEKGKDVELRCDPISGHTALYWYRQSLGQGLEFLIYFQGNSAPDKSGLPSDRFSAERTGGSVSTLTIQRTQQEDSAVYLCASSLDRIQPQHFGDGTRLSIL.

This clone was detected once. V gene TRBV3-1 (or the pseudogene TRBV3-2) combines with J gene TRBJ2-1, with no clear D. Germline V gene lookup returns CDR1 LGHDT and CDR2 YNNKEL (reference sequence). The CDR3 totals 15 residues. The ends were cut back, 1 base at V and 2 bases at J, with 9 bases in the middle. CDR3 in amino acids: CASSQGQETYNEQFF. CDR3 bases: TGTGCCAGCAGCCAAGGGCAGGAAACCTACAATGAGCAGTTCTTC.

The J gene is TRBJ2-1, the V gene TRBV6-5; 11 nucleotides align to TRBD2. The CDR3 has 14 amino acids. The junction had 13 bases not matched to a gene; V was cut back by 7 bases and J by 14 bases. Looked up from germline, CDR1 is MNHEY and CDR2 is SVGAGI. The chain's CDR3 is CASNDLTSGSSEFF. In DNA, the CDR3 is TGTGCCAGCAACGATCTCACTAGCGGGAGTAGCGAGTTCTTC.

J is TRBJ1-2 and V is TRBV9; 9 positions match TRBD1. The germline V gene encodes CDR1 SGDLS and CDR2 YYNGEE. Trimming took 4 bases from V and 7 from J; bases not matched to a gene: 8. The CDR3 sequence is 14 residues long. This CDR3 is CASSTSGTGFGYTF. DNA of the CDR3: TGTGCCAGCAGCACCTCCGGGACAGGGTTTGGCTACACCTTC. Based on the CDR3 plus reference TRBV9 and TRBJ1-2, the full variable domain is DSGVTQTPKHLITATGQRVTLRCSPRSGDLSVYWYQQSLDQGLQFLIQYYNGEERAKGNILERFSAQQFPDLHSELNLSSLELGDSALYFCASSTSGTGFGYTFGSGTRLTVV.

This chain uses TRBV5-1 with TRBJ1-1; D possibly corresponds to TRBD1 (6 bases). Trimming stripped 0 bases from V and 0 bases from J, with 6 bases between. Germline loops: CDR1 SGHRS, CDR2 YFSETQ. This CDR3 is 14 amino acids long. The CDR3 sequence is CASSLGGLNTEAFF. The CDR3 coding sequence is TGCGCCAGCAGCTTGGGGGGGCTGAACACTGAAGCTTTCTTT.

CDR3 sequence (DNA): TGTGCCAGCAGCCCCCTAGCGGGGGGGCCGGGCACCGGGGAGCTGTTTTTT. This codes for CASSPLAGGPGTGELFF. The chain links TRBV3-1 (or the pseudogene TRBV3-2) to TRBJ2-2; 12 nucleotides match TRBD2. The CDR3 is 17 amino acids. Germline trimming cut 4 bases from V and 4 bases from J; bases unmatched to any gene: 7. Germline V gene data show CDR1 as LGHDT and CDR2 as YNNKEL (reference sequence).

The genes are TRBV29-1 and TRBJ2-3, with no clear D. Germline V lookup: CDR1 SQVTM, CDR2 ANQGSEA. Deletions cut 4 bases from V and 6 bases from J, with 8 bases between. CDR3 length equals 11 residues. Here the CDR3 reads CSVGAGDTQYF. The CDR3 DNA reads TGCAGCGTTGGGGCCGGGGATACGCAGTATTTT.

Concerning this clone: In the same sample, other DNA sequences code for this CDR3. The chain links TRBV10-3 to TRBJ2-7; D not resolved. Germline values: CDR1 ENHRY, CDR2 SYGVKD. The CDR3 extends over 11 amino acids. Between the trimmed V and J ends, which lost 4 bases and 5 bases, there was a span of 6 bases. CDR3 in DNA: TGTGCCATCAGTGGGGCGGACGAGCAGTACTTC. The encoded protein is CAISGADEQYF.

The chain links TRBV28 to TRBJ1-5, with D maybe TRBD1 (5 bases). V gave up 8 bases and J gave up 0 bases, with 17 bases separating them. Germline assignment: CDR1 MDHEN and CDR2 SYDVKM. This CDR3 is 16 amino acids long. In DNA, the CDR3 is TGTGCCAGCTGGGTGGGGGAGGCTATTAGCAATCAGCCCCAGCATTTT. It yields the protein CASWVGEAISNQPQHF.

This clone was found once. V is TRBV11-2 and J is TRBJ2-7; maybe TRBD1 (6 bases). The CDR3 runs to 16 residues. CDR1 SGHAT and CDR2 FQNNGV come from the germline V gene. The V end was cut by 0 bases, the J end by 1 base, with 13 bases between. This chain's CDR3 is CASSLETGPRSYEQYF. CDR3 sequence (DNA): TGTGCCAGCAGCTTAGAAACAGGGCCGCGGTCCTACGAGCAGTACTTC. Based on the CDR3 plus reference TRBV11-2 and TRBJ2-7, the full variable domain is EAGVAQSPRYKIIEKRQSVAFWCNPISGHATLYWYQQILGQGPKLLIQFQNNGVVDDSQLPKDRFSAERLKGVDSTLKIQPAKLEDSAVYLCASSLETGPRSYEQYFGPGTRLTVT.

This chain joins TRBV30 and TRBJ2-3; 7 bases line up with TRBD2. With V trimmed by 5 bases and J by 4 bases, 9 bases remained unmatched. The germline V gene encodes CDR1 GTSNPN and CDR2 SVGIG (reference sequence). This CDR3 is built from 14 residues. The CDR3 DNA sequence: TGTGCCTGGGGAGGTGGGACTACCCCAGATACGCAGTATTTT. This translates into CAWGGGTTPDTQYF. The complete variable domain, with remaining parts taken from reference TRBV30 and TRBJ2-3, reads SQTIHQWPATLVQPVGSPLSLECTVEGTSNPNLYWYRQAAGRGLQLLFYSVGIGQISSEVPQNLSASRPQDRQFILSSKKLLLSDSGFYLCAWGGGTTPDTQYFGPGTRLTVL.